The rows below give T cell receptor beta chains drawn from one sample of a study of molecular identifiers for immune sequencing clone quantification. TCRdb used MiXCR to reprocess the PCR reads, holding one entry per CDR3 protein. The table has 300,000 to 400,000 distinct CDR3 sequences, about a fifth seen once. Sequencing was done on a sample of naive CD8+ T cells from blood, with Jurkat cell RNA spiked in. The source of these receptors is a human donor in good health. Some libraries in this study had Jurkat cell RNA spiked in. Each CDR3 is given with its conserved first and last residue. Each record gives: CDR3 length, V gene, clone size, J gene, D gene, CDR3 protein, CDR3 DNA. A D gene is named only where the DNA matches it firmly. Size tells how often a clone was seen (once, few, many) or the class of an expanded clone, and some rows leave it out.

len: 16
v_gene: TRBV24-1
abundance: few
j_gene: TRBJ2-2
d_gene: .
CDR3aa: CATSVGVEANTGELFF
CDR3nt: TGTGCCACCAGTGTGGGGGTTGAGGCGAACACCGGGGAGCTGTTTTTT

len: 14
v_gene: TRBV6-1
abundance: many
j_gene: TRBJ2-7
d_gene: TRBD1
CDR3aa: CASSELGQGYEQYF
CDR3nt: TGTGCCAGCAGTGAGTTGGGACAGGGCTACGAGCAGTACTTC

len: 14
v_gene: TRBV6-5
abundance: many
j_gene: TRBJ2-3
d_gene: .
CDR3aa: CASSYSLTADTQYF
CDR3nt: TGTGCCAGCAGTTACTCGCTAACAGCAGATACGCAGTATTTT

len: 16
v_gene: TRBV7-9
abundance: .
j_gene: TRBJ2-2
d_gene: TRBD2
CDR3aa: CASSLRRAGVDGELFF
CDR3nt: TGTGCCAGCAGCTTACGTCGGGCGGGAGTGGACGGGGAGCTGTTTTTT

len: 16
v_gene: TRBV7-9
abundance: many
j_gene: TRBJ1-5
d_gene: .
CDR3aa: CASSHQTGYSNQPQHF
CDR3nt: TGTGCCAGCAGCCATCAGACAGGCTATAGCAATCAGCCCCAGCATTTT

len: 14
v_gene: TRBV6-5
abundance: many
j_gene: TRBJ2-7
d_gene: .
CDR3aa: CASSYSGYRYEQYF
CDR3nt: TGTGCCAGCAGTTACTCCGGGTATCGATACGAGCAGTACTTC

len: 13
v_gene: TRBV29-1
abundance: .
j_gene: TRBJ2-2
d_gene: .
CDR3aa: CSADWANTGELFF
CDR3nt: TGCAGCGCTGATTGGGCCAACACCGGGGAACTGTTTTTT

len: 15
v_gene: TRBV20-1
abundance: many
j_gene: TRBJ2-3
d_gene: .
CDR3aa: CSARDEGESQDTQYF
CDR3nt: TGCAGTGCTAGAGACGAGGGGGAGTCTCAAGATACGCAGTATTTT

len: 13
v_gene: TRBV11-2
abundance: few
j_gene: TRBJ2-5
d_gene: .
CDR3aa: CASSFQVQETQYF
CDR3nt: TGTGCCAGCAGCTTTCAAGTTCAAGAGACCCAGTACTTC

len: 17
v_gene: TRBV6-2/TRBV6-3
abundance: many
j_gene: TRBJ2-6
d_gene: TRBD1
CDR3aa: CASSDGQAHSGANVLTF
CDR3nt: TGTGCCAGCAGTGATGGACAGGCGCACTCTGGGGCCAACGTCCTGACTTTC

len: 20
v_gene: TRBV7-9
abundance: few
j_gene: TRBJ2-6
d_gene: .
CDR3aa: CASSVPFSGSGFSGANVLTF
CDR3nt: TGTGCCAGCAGCGTCCCCTTTTCAGGTTCGGGGTTTTCTGGGGCCAACGTCCTGACTTTC

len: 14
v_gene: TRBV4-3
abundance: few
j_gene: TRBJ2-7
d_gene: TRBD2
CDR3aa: CASTPGLQSYEQYF
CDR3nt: TGCGCCAGCACCCCGGGACTACAGTCCTACGAGCAGTACTTC

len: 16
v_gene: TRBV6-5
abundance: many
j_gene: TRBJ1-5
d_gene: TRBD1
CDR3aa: CASSYSAGGLGQPQHF
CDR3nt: TGTGCCAGCAGTTACTCGGCAGGGGGTCTGGGTCAGCCCCAGCATTTT

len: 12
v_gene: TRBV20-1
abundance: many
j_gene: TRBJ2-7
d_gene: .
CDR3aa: CSARDSGVEQYF
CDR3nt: TGCAGTGCTAGAGATTCCGGGGTCGAGCAGTACTTC

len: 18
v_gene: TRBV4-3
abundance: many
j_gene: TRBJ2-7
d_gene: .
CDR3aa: CASSQDASRTGIAYEQYF
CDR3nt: TGCGCCAGCAGCCAAGATGCCAGCCGAACAGGAATAGCCTACGAGCAGTACTTC

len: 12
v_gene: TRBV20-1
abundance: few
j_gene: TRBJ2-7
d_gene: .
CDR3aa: CSARGGYYEQYF
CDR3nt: TGCAGTGCGAGAGGGGGATACTACGAGCAGTACTTC

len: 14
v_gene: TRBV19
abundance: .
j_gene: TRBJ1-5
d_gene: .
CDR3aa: CASTPGLGNQPQHF
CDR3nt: TGTGCCAGTACTCCCGGTTTGGGCAATCAGCCCCAGCATTTT

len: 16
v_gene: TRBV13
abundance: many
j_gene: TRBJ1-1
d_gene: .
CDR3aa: CASSLAATAGNTEAFF
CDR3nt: TGTGCCAGCAGCTTAGCCGCGACAGCAGGCAACACTGAAGCTTTCTTT